This T cell receptor (beta chain) originates from a study of somatic mutations in cytotoxic T cells in rheumatoid arthritis. Study-wide results and caveats: Rheumatoid arthritis patients showed slight TRBV07 underrepresentation, and this was not adjusted for multiple comparisons. Unlike healthy controls, rheumatoid arthritis patients had CD8+ clonality that increased with age.

Positive selection using magnetic beads isolated the CD4+ and CD8+ cells (purity was checked by flow cytometry). Germline V lookup: CDR1 ENHRY, CDR2 SYGVKD. V was cut by 5 bases and J by 5 bases, with 21 bases left in between. The CDR3 length is 16 residues. This clone is a singleton in its sample. No antigen is known for it. The protocol was immunoSEQ multiplex PCR, while the TCRdb copy is restricted to in-frame clones and leaves out a portion. The data show some 10,000 clones, around nine tenths seen once. This sequence originates from a woman aged 18-35 years with rheumatoid arthritis. V usage is TRBV10-3 and J usage is TRBJ1-1, with a possible D match to TRBD1 (5 bases). Sequencing was carried out using CD8+ T cells sorted from blood. The CDR3 spells CAISSRRNRSSTEAFF. For the CDR3, the DNA is TGTGCCATCAGTTCTAGGAGAAACAGGAGCTCTACTGAAGCTTTCTTT.